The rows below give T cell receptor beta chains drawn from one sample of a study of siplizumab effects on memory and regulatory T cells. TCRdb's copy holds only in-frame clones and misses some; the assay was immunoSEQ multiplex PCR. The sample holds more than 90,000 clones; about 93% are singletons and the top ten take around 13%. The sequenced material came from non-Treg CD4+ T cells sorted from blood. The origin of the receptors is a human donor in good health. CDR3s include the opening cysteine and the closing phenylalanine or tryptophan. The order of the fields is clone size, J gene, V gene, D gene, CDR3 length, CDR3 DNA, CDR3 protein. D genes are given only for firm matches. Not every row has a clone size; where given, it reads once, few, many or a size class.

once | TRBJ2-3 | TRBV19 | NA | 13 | TGTGCCAGTTCCCGGCAGAGGGGGGATACGCAGTATTTT | CASSRQRGDTQYF
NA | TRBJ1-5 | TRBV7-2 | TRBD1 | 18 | TGTGCCAGCAGCTTAGAGGACAGGGGGAGCGGGGGCAATCAGCCCCAGCATTTT | CASSLEDRGSGGNQPQHF
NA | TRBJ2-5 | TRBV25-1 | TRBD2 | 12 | TGTGCCAGCGGGAGCGGGGAAGAGACCCAGTACTTC | CASGSGEETQYF
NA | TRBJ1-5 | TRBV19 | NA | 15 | TGTGCCAGTAGTATCGCAGGCGATAGCAATCAGCCCCAGCATTTT | CASSIAGDSNQPQHF
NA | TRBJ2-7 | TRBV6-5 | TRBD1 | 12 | TGTGCCAGCAGAGCGACAGGGAGCGAGCAGTACTTC | CASRATGSEQYF
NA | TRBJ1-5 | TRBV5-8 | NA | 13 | TGTGCCAGCAGCCTTGATGGCCCAGGGCCCCAGCATTTT | CASSLDGPGPQHF
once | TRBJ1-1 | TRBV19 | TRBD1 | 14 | TGTGCCAGTAGTACGCCACAGGGGGCCACTGAAGCTTTCTTT | CASSTPQGATEAFF
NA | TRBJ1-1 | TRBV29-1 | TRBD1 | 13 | TGCAGCGTTGCTGGACAGGGGACTACTGAAGCTTTCTTT | CSVAGQGTTEAFF
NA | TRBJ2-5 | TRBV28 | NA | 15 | TGTGCCAGCAAAGGGGACAAAAGAGTGGTAGAGACCCAGTACTTC | CASKGDKRVVETQYF
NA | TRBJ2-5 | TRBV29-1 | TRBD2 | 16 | TGCAGCGTTGACCTAGCGGGAAACCGGTACCAAGAGACCCAGTACTTC | CSVDLAGNRYQETQYF
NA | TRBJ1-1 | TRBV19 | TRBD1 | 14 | TGTGCCAGTAGTATATCGGGACAGGGGGCCGCGGCTTTCTTT | CASSISGQGAAAFF
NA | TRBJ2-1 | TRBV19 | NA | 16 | TGTGCCAGTAGTATACGGCGGAGGACCACGTACAATGAGCAGTTCTTC | CASSIRRRTTYNEQFF
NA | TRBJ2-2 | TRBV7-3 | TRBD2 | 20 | TGTGCCAGCAGCCCCAACCTAGCGGGGCATTCCCGCGCGAACACCGGGGAGCTGTTTTTT | CASSPNLAGHSRANTGELFF
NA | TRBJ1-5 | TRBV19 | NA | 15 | TGTGCCAGTAGTATTATTTCTATCCGGAATCAGCCCCAGCATTTT | CASSIISIRNQPQHF
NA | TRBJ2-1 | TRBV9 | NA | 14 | TGTGCCAGCAGCGTAGGCCCCTCCTACAATGAGCAGTTCTTC | CASSVGPSYNEQFF
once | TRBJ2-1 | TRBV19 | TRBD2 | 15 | TGTGCCAGTAGTAGTAACGCGGGAGTAGGGAATGAGCAGTTCTTC | CASSSNAGVGNEQFF
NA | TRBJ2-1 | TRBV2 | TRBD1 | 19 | TGTGCCAGCAGAAACCGGACAGGAGCGGCCAAGTCGAAGTACAATGAGCAGTTCTTC | CASRNRTGAAKSKYNEQFF
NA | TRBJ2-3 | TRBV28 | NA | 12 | TGTGCCAGCAGTTCCCAGACAGATACGCAGTATTTT | CASSSQTDTQYF